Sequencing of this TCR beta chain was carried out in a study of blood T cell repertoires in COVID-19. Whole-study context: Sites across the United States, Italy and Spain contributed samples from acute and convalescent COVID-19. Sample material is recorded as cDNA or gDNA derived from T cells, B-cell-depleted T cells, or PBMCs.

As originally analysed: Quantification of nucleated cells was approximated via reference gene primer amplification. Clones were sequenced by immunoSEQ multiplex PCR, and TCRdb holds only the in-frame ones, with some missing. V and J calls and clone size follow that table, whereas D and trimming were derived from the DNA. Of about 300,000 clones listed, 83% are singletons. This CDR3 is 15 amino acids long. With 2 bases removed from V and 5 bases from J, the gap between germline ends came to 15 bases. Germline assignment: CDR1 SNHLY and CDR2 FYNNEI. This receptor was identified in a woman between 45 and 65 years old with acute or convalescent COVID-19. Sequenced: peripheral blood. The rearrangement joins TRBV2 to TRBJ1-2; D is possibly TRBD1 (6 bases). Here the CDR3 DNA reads TGTGCCAGCAGTGAAACAGGGACACTAGGGTATGGCTACACCTTC. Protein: CASSETGTLGYGYTF.